Each of the 31 T cell receptor beta chains below was sequenced from the same sample in a study of T cell responses to AZD1222 COVID-19 vaccine. TCRdb keeps only in-frame clones here, not all; method: immunoSEQ multiplex PCR. The profile shows 95,000 to 120,000 clones, more than 70% of them singletons. The sample consisted of peripheral blood, taken on day 0 of AZD1222 vaccination. These receptors were collected from an adult in good health.

The chain combines TRBV28 with TRBJ1-5; perhaps TRBD1 as D (6 bases). In germline, CDR1 is MDHEN, CDR2 SYDVKM. The CDR3 runs to 12 residues. The germline V and J ends were trimmed by 8 bases and 4 bases, with 9 bases remaining between them. CDR3: CASRGANQPQHF. In DNA, the CDR3 is TGTGCCAGCCGGGGGGCTAATCAGCCCCAGCATTTT.

The V and J genes are TRBV4-1 and TRBJ2-3; D gene unclear. The V and J ends lost 0 bases and 9 bases respectively, with 13 bases between them. This CDR3 region has 14 residues. From germline, CDR1 is MGHRA and CDR2 YSYEKL. In nucleotides, the CDR3 is TGCGCCAGCAGCCAAGATGGGCGCGCGGTCACGCAGTATTTT. Translating gives CASSQDGRAVTQYF.

CDR3 bases: TGTGCCAGCCGAGGGAGGGGTCAATCGAACTATGGCTACACCTTC. Amino acid sequence: CASRGRGQSNYGYTF. The chain is built from TRBV6-5 and TRBJ1-2, with a weak D call TRBD1 (5 bases). The germline gives CDR1 MNHEY, CDR2 SVGAGI. The CDR3 covers 15 residues. V was shortened by 8 bases and J by 2 bases, with 18 bases between the two germline ends.

A single count supports this clone. V is TRBV7-2 and J is TRBJ2-3; 8 bases agree with TRBD1. There are 15 residues in the CDR3. With 5 bases clipped from V and 4 bases from J, the junction kept 8 bases outside the gene matches. Per germline, CDR1 SGHTA and CDR2 FQGNSA. CDR3 residues: CASSTLGQGPDTQYF. Written as DNA, the CDR3 is TGTGCCAGCAGCACCCTAGGACAGGGACCAGATACGCAGTATTTT. Variable domain in full (rest from reference TRBV7-2 and TRBJ2-3): GAGVSQSPSNKVTEKGKDVELRCDPISGHTALYWYRQSLGQGLEFLIYFQGNSAPDKSGLPSDRFSAERTGGSVSTLTIQRTQQEDSAVYLCASSTLGQGPDTQYFGPGTRLTVL.

V and J are TRBV7-2 and TRBJ2-1, with unresolved D. From germline, CDR1 is SGHTA and CDR2 FQGNSA. Trimming removed 3 bases at V and 0 bases at J, with 9 bases between. This CDR3 has 15 amino acids. This CDR3 reads CASSLSVSSYNEQFF. DNA of the CDR3: TGTGCCAGCAGCTTGTCCGTTAGCTCCTACAATGAGCAGTTCTTC.

This chain uses TRBV27 with TRBJ1-2; D uncertain. The CDR3 has 14 amino acids. Germline lookup yields CDR1 MNHEY and CDR2 SMNVEV (reference sequence). The germline V and J ends were trimmed by 3 bases and 4 bases, with 12 bases remaining between them. DNA of the CDR3: TGTGCCAGCAGTTTGTCTCAGGCGCCCTATGGCTACACCTTC. Translating gives CASSLSQAPYGYTF.

This sequence joins TRBV6-5 and TRBJ1-5, with 11 positions matching TRBD1. The V segment lost 6 bases and the J segment 9 bases; nucleotides outside the gene matches: 4. CDR1 MNHEY and CDR2 SVGAGI come from the germline V gene. The CDR3 runs 13 residues. CDR3 sequence: CASRRGQGGPQHF. In nucleotides, the CDR3 is TGTGCCAGCAGGCGGGGACAGGGGGGGCCCCAGCATTTT.

J is TRBJ2-7 and V is TRBV6-1; TRBD2 aligns across 12 bases. J gave up 4 bases and V 6 bases, and 7 bases lay outside the gene matches. CDR3 length: 15 residues. CDR1 and CDR2 (germline): MNHNS, SASEGT. For the CDR3, the DNA is TGTGCCAGCAGCCTGAGGACTAGCGGGGCTTACGAGCAGTACTTC. As protein: CASSLRTSGAYEQYF.

In its sample, this clone was seen once. The rearrangement links TRBV6-5 to TRBJ2-3, with 9 bases lining up with TRBD2. The V and J ends lost 2 bases and 5 bases, in that order; junction bases with no gene match: 8. The CDR3 has 16 amino acids. The germline V gene has CDR1 MNHEY and CDR2 SVGAGI. The CDR3 DNA reads as TGTGCCAGCAGTTACGTGGCGGGGGGGTTCGGAGATACGCAGTATTTT. It codes for CASSYVAGGFGDTQYF.

This chain connects TRBV5-1 to TRBJ1-1; TRBD1 might be the D (5 bases). The V gene lost 2 bases and the J gene lost 5 bases, with 13 bases spanning the gap. Germline-derived CDR1 and CDR2 are SGHRS and YFSETQ. The CDR3 runs to 14 residues. CDR3 in DNA: TGCGCCAGCAGCTTCGGGGCCAGGGTTACTGAAGCTTTCTTT. It translates to CASSFGARVTEAFF.

The chain combines TRBV7-9 with TRBJ2-7; D is tentatively TRBD1 or TRBD2 (5 bases each). The V gene lost 1 base and the J gene lost 13 bases, with 14 bases spanning the gap. Germline V CDR1 and CDR2: SEHNR, FQNEAQ (reference sequence). CDR3 length equals 12 residues. The CDR3 region is CASSLGDRGPYF. CDR3 nucleotides: TGTGCCAGCAGCTTAGGGGACCGAGGACCCTACTTC. The variable domain in full, with the rest retrieved from reference TRBV7-9 and TRBJ2-7, is DTGVSQNPRHKITKRGQNVTFRCDPISEHNRLYWYRQTLGQGPEFLTYFQNEAQLEKSRLLSDRFSAERPKGSFSTLEIQRTEQGDSAMYLCASSLGDRGPYFGPGTRLTVT.

The gene calls are TRBV5-1 and TRBJ1-4; the D is unclear. CDR1 SGHRS and CDR2 YFSETQ come from the germline V gene. V lost 2 bases and J 0 bases, leaving 14 bases between the germline ends. CDR3 length: 17 residues. The CDR3: CASSFGLPATTNEKLFF. The CDR3 DNA follows: TGCGCCAGCAGCTTTGGGCTTCCCGCAACAACTAATGAAAAACTGTTTTTT.

The sample holds one count of this clone. The V call is TRBV30, the J call TRBJ1-4, with D perhaps matching TRBD1 (6 bases). The germline gives CDR1 GTSNPN, CDR2 SVGIG (reference sequence). The V gene lost 2 bases and the J gene lost 6 bases, with 10 bases spanning the gap. This CDR3 has 13 amino acids. The CDR3 nucleotides read TGTGCCTGGAGTCCTGGGGGCGATGAAAAACTGTTTTTT. Protein product: CAWSPGGDEKLFF.

This clone occurred a few times. The chain uses TRBV4-1 and TRBJ2-7; D gene ambiguous. V dropped 2 bases and J dropped 1 base, with 9 bases sitting between them. The CDR3 is 14 residues long. Looked up from germline, CDR1 is MGHRA and CDR2 is YSYEKL. CDR3 sequence reads: CASSQPPGSYEQYF. In DNA form, the CDR3 reads TGCGCCAGCAGCCAACCCCCAGGATCCTACGAGCAGTACTTC.

J is TRBJ1-2 and V is TRBV6-5; 7 bases line up with TRBD1. The CDR3 is 13 amino acids. V shed 6 bases and J 1 base; nucleotides not matched to a gene: 2. Germline lookup yields CDR1 MNHEY and CDR2 SVGAGI. CDR3 sequence reads: CASRTGNNYGYTF. In nucleotides, the CDR3 is TGTGCCAGCAGGACAGGGAATAACTATGGCTACACCTTC.

The chain employs TRBV6-5 and TRBJ1-2, with 8 bases that match TRBD1. The V gene's germline CDR1 is MNHEY and CDR2 SVGAGI. The CDR3 has 14 residues. V shed 6 bases, J shed 3 bases, and the junction held 6 bases outside the gene matches. The CDR3 protein is CASSPGGLDYGYTF. CDR3 coding DNA: TGTGCCAGCAGCCCAGGGGGCTTGGACTATGGCTACACCTTC.

The V and J genes are TRBV7-2 and TRBJ2-7, with D possibly TRBD2 on 5 matching bases. Germline CDR1 is SGHTA and CDR2 is FQGNSA. Deletions cut 5 bases from V and 0 bases from J, with 11 bases between. The CDR3 is 14 amino acids. CDR3 nucleotide sequence: TGTGCCAGCAGCCCCAACGGACTCTCCTACGAGCAGTACTTC. It is translated as CASSPNGLSYEQYF.

The chain links TRBV11-1 to TRBJ2-1; D gene unclear. The germline V gene encodes CDR1 SGHAT and CDR2 FQDESV (reference sequence). Trimming took 5 bases from V and 0 from J, leaving 11 bases between them. CDR3 length: 15 amino acids. The DNA for the CDR3 is TGTGCCAGCAGCACGGGCGAAAGCTCCTACAATGAGCAGTTCTTC. Protein: CASSTGESSYNEQFF.

This rearrangement joins TRBV14 to TRBJ1-1; D is unclear. The V end was cut by 0 bases, the J end by 2 bases, with 7 bases between. This CDR3 is 14 amino acids long. Germline CDR1 and CDR2: SGHDN and FVKESK. The CDR3 protein is CASSQDLINTEAFF. Written as DNA, the CDR3 is TGTGCCAGCAGCCAAGATCTCATTAACACTGAAGCTTTCTTT.

V is TRBV10-3 and J is TRBJ1-5; D is uncertain. CDR3 size: 13 residues. Germline V gene data show CDR1 as ENHRY and CDR2 as SYGVKD. V was shortened by 8 bases and J by 3 bases, with 11 bases between the two germline ends. CDR3 sequence reads: CAIVSGPNQPQHF. Here the CDR3 DNA reads TGTGCCATCGTGTCTGGCCCCAATCAGCCCCAGCATTTT.

This sequence joins TRBV3-1 (or the pseudogene TRBV3-2) and TRBJ2-7, with 11 nucleotides matching TRBD1. The CDR3 length is 18 residues. Germline CDR1 reads LGHDT; CDR2 reads YNNKEL (reference sequence). V lost 0 bases and J lost 2; bases outside the gene matches: 9. CDR3 amino acids: CASSQEFLGQGVTYEQYF. In DNA form, the CDR3 reads TGTGCCAGCAGCCAAGAATTCTTGGGACAGGGGGTCACCTACGAGCAGTACTTC.

The rearrangement uses TRBV6-5 and TRBJ1-5; possible D gene TRBD1, 5 bases. The CDR3 consists of 13 residues. Trimming cost V 6 bases and J 5 bases, with 11 bases left between them. From germline, CDR1 is MNHEY and CDR2 SVGAGI. The CDR3 bases are TGTGCCAGCAGGCAGGGTTTGGATCAGCCCCAGCATTTT. Protein sequence: CASRQGLDQPQHF.

V is TRBV18 and J is TRBJ1-5; D unclear. The germline CDR1 and CDR2 sequences are KGHSH and LQKENI. This CDR3 region has 14 residues. Trimming left V 3 bases short and J 6 bases short, with 12 bases between. The CDR3: CASSPQSEGQPQHF. CDR3 bases: TGTGCCAGCTCACCCCAGTCAGAAGGTCAGCCCCAGCATTTT.

The chain is built from TRBV24-1 and TRBJ2-5; D gene ambiguous. Germline V gene data show CDR1 as KGHDR and CDR2 as SFDVKD. V was clipped by 3 bases and J by 5 bases, with 9 bases between them. CDR3 length: 13 amino acids. Written as DNA, the CDR3 is TGTGCCACCAGTGATATAGGATTGGAGACCCAGTACTTC. Amino acid sequence: CATSDIGLETQYF.

Remarks on this clone: The sample contains more than one DNA sequence encoding this CDR3. This sequence joins TRBV3-1 (or the pseudogene TRBV3-2) and TRBJ1-4; 8 nucleotides agree with TRBD1. Germline CDR1 is LGHDT and CDR2 is YNNKEL (reference sequence). Germline trimming cut 2 bases from V and 7 bases from J; bases unmatched to any gene: 3. The CDR3 length is 14 residues. This chain's CDR3 is CASSQRTGFEKLFF. CDR3 DNA sequence: TGTGCCAGCAGCCAAAGGACAGGGTTTGAAAAACTGTTTTTT.

The chain combines TRBV6-5 with TRBJ1-2, with 9 bases identical to TRBD1. This CDR3 comprises 15 residues. CDR1 and CDR2 (germline): MNHEY, SVGAGI. Trimming removed 5 bases from V and 4 bases from J; junction bases left unmatched: 8. CDR3 residues: CASSIPGQGSYGYTF. The CDR3 bases are TGTGCCAGCAGTATCCCCGGACAGGGGAGCTATGGCTACACCTTC.

The V and J genes are TRBV28 and TRBJ1-5; D is possibly TRBD1 (5 bases). The CDR3 loop spans 15 amino acids. Germline loops: CDR1 MDHEN, CDR2 SYDVKM. V was trimmed by 0 bases and J by 7 bases, leaving 13 bases between them. CDR3 nucleotide sequence: TGTGCCAGCAGTTTATGGACAGAAGCCCGGCAGCCCCAGCATTTT. Residues: CASSLWTEARQPQHF.

In its sample, this clone was seen a few times. The chain couples TRBV24-1 to TRBJ2-2; D is uncertain. The germline gives CDR1 KGHDR, CDR2 SFDVKD. The CDR3 contains 13 residues. V shed 9 bases and J shed 0 bases, with 7 bases lying between them. CDR3 nucleotide sequence: TGTGCCACCGGGTCAGCGAACACCGGGGAGCTGTTTTTT. Residues: CATGSANTGELFF.

The gene calls are TRBV28 and TRBJ1-4; 8 bases map to TRBD1. CDR3 length: 15 amino acids. V lost 5 bases to trimming and J lost 7 bases; unmatched junction nucleotides: 9. From germline, CDR1 is MDHEN and CDR2 SYDVKM. CDR3 residues: CASSTQTGAVEKLFF. The CDR3 DNA sequence: TGTGCCAGCAGTACCCAGACAGGGGCAGTTGAAAAACTGTTTTTT.

J is TRBJ1-6 and V is TRBV25-1; no clear D. CDR1 and CDR2 from the germline V gene are MGHDK and SYGVNS. CDR3 length: 15 amino acids. The V gene lost 6 bases and the J gene lost 4 bases, with 13 bases spanning the gap. CDR3 nucleotides: TGTGCCAGCAGACTACCCGATACTTATAATTCACCCCTCCACTTT. Translation: CASRLPDTYNSPLHF.

The chain is built from TRBV5-1 and TRBJ2-7, with unresolved D. Germline CDR1 is SGHRS and CDR2 is YFSETQ. Trimming pared 0 bases from V and 2 bases from J, leaving 9 bases between. This CDR3 has 14 residues. CDR3 DNA sequence: TGCGCCAGCAGCTTGGAGGCCCTACCCTACGAGCAGTACTTC. This translates into CASSLEALPYEQYF.